These 13 T cell receptor beta chains were sequenced from one sample in a study of blood T cell repertoires in COVID-19. TCRdb's table, derived via immunoSEQ multiplex PCR, lists solely in-frame clones and lacks some. The sample lists 250,000 or so clones; 85% to 90% were seen once. Material: PBMCs or T cells enriched from blood (not recorded which). These receptors all come from a woman aged 25 to 39 with acute COVID-19.

This clone turned up a few times. The chain links TRBV5-4 to TRBJ1-1; 7 bases are shared with TRBD1. This CDR3 comprises 13 residues. Looked up from germline, CDR1 is SGHNT and CDR2 is YYREEE (reference sequence). Losses at the gene ends were 4 bases for V and 5 bases for J; bases not matched to a gene: 5. In DNA, the CDR3 is TGTGCCAGCAGCCCCCAACAGGGGACTGAAGCTTTCTTT. It yields the protein CASSPQQGTEAFF.

The CDR3 loop is CASSQEWQGGYTF. CDR3 nucleotide sequence: TGTGCCAGCAGCCAAGAATGGCAGGGAGGCTACACCTTC. The chain is built from TRBV3-1 (or the pseudogene TRBV3-2) and TRBJ1-2; TRBD1 might be the D (5 bases). This CDR3 contains 13 residues. CDR1 and CDR2 from the germline V gene are LGHDT and YNNKEL (reference sequence). Trimming pared 0 bases from V and 8 bases from J, leaving 10 bases between.

The chain joins TRBV2 to TRBJ2-5; 15 bases are shared with TRBD2. The CDR3 runs 16 residues. The V gene end was trimmed by 4 bases and the J gene end by 1 base; junction bases not matched to a gene: 1. Germline V gene data show CDR1 as SNHLY and CDR2 as FYNNEI. The CDR3 DNA sequence: TGTGCCAGCAGTGGGACTAGCGGGAGGGCCCAAGAGACCCAGTACTTC. Translating it yields CASSGTSGRAQETQYF.

This chain links TRBV29-1 with TRBJ2-3; 7 bases align to TRBD2. Germline CDR1 and CDR2: SQVTM and ANQGSEA. This CDR3 region has 15 residues. Trimming cost V 4 bases and J 6 bases; bases outside gene matches: 13. CDR3 loop: CSVATTSDGRDTQYF. For the CDR3, the DNA is TGCAGCGTTGCGACCACTAGCGACGGTAGGGATACGCAGTATTTT.

The V gene is TRBV28, the J gene TRBJ2-4; 9 positions match TRBD1. After removal of 0 bases from V and 1 base from J, the junction contained 4 bases not matched to a gene. Germline CDR1 is MDHEN and CDR2 is SYDVKM. The CDR3 runs to 17 residues. The CDR3 sequence is CASSLWGQGSAKNIQYF. DNA of the CDR3: TGTGCCAGCAGTTTATGGGGACAGGGCTCGGCCAAAAACATTCAGTACTTC.

V and J are TRBV11-3 and TRBJ2-5, with 13 bases aligning to TRBD2. Per the germline V gene, CDR1 is SGHNT and CDR2 is YENEEA. The CDR3 length is 18 residues. V shed 5 bases, J shed 1 base, and the junction held 10 bases outside the gene matches. CDR3 amino acids: CASSLSPGLAGIQETQYF. In nucleotides, the CDR3 is TGTGCCAGCAGCCTATCGCCGGGACTAGCGGGGATCCAAGAGACCCAGTACTTC. The complete variable domain, with remaining parts taken from reference TRBV11-3 and TRBJ2-5, reads EAGVVQSPRYKIIEKKQPVAFWCNPISGHNTLYWYLQNLGQGPELLIRYENEEAVDDSQLPKDRFSAERLKGVDSTLKIQPAELGDSAVYLCASSLSPGLAGIQETQYFGPGTRLLVL.

The chain combines TRBV5-8 with TRBJ2-5, with TRBD1 matching over 9 bases. Per the germline V gene, CDR1 is SGHTS and CDR2 is YDEGEE. The CDR3 runs to 15 residues. Germline trimming cut 0 bases from V and 3 bases from J; bases unmatched to any gene: 3. As DNA, the CDR3 is TGTGCCAGCAGCTTGGGAGGGACAGGGAAAGAGACCCAGTACTTC. This encodes CASSLGGTGKETQYF.

The V call is TRBV7-3, the J call TRBJ2-3; 10 nucleotides agree with TRBD1. This CDR3 region has 16 residues. Germline V lookup: CDR1 SGHTA, CDR2 FQGTGA. Losses at the gene ends were 5 bases for V and 2 bases for J; bases not matched to a gene: 7. CDR3 in amino acids: CASSRRTGGHTDTQYF. CDR3 DNA: TGTGCCAGCAGCAGAAGGACAGGGGGGCACACAGATACGCAGTATTTT.

The chain carries TRBV7-3 and TRBJ2-2; 7 bases fit TRBD1. The CDR3 consists of 14 residues. The ends lost 5 bases at V and 6 bases at J; junction bases unmatched: 6. Germline V gene lookup returns CDR1 SGHTA and CDR2 FQGTGA. The CDR3 loop reads CASSAQGKAGELFF. The CDR3 bases are TGTGCCAGCAGCGCACAGGGGAAAGCCGGGGAGCTGTTTTTT.

This clone was counted once. The chain has TRBV24-1 and TRBJ1-1; 9 positions agree with TRBD1. J was trimmed by 9 bases and V by 4 bases; bases with no gene match: 8. The CDR3 totals 14 residues. The germline V gene has CDR1 KGHDR and CDR2 SFDVKD. The CDR3 DNA reads as TGTGCCACCAGTGACCTCACAGGGGGCGGACAAGCTTTCTTT. This encodes CATSDLTGGGQAFF.

The chain couples TRBV15 to TRBJ2-7, with TRBD2 as a possible D gene (6 bases). The CDR3 extends over 12 amino acids. CDR1 and CDR2 from the germline V gene are LNHNV and YYDKDF (reference sequence). Trimming pared 4 bases from V and 6 bases from J, leaving 10 bases between. The CDR3 sequence: CATSNWDFEQYF. Written as DNA, the CDR3 is TGTGCCACCAGCAACTGGGACTTCGAGCAGTACTTC.

The CDR3 DNA reads TGTGCCATCAGAACTAGCGGATCTGTCTACGAGCAGTACTTC. As protein: CAIRTSGSVYEQYF. The chain recombines TRBV10-3 with TRBJ2-7; 8 bases agree with TRBD2. The germline V gene has CDR1 ENHRY and CDR2 SYGVKD. CDR3 size: 14 residues. Germline trimming cut 6 bases from V and 3 bases from J; bases unmatched to any gene: 7.

This rearrangement joins TRBV4-1 to TRBJ2-7, with a weak D call TRBD2 (6 bases). Germline loops: CDR1 MGHRA, CDR2 YSYEKL. CDR3 length equals 18 residues. The V and J ends lost 1 base and 3 bases respectively, with 22 bases between them. The CDR3 reads CASSQGGPDQSGLYEQYF. The CDR3 bases are TGCGCCAGCAGCCAAGGGGGCCCCGACCAGTCGGGACTCTACGAGCAGTACTTC.